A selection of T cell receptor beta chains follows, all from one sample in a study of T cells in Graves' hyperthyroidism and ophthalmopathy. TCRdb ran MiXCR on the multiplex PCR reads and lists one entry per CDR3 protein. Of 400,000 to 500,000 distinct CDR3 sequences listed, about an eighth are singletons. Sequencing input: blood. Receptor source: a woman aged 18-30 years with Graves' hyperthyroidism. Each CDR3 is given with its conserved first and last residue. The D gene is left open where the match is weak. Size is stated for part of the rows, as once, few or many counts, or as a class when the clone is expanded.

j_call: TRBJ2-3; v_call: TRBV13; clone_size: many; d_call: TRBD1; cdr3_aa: CASSQDRVDTQYF; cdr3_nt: TGTGCCAGCAGCCAGGACAGGGTAGATACGCAGTATTTT
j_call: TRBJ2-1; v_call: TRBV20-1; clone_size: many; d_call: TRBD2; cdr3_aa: CSARASGRQYNEQFF; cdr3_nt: TGCAGTGCTAGAGCGAGCGGGAGGCAATACAATGAGCAGTTCTTC
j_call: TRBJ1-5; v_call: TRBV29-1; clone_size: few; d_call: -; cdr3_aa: CSGKTGPDQPQHF; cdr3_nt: TGCAGCGGAAAGACAGGTCCGGATCAGCCCCAGCATTTT
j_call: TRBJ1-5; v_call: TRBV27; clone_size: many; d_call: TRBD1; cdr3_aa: CASSRDSSGQPQHF; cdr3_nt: TGTGCCAGCAGTAGGGACAGCTCAGGTCAGCCCCAGCATTTT
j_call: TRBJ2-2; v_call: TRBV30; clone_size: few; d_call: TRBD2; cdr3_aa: CAWIQRDGELFF; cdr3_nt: TGTGCCTGGATCCAGCGGGACGGGGAGCTGTTTTTT
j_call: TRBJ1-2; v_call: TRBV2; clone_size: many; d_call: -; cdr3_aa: CASSRSVIYGYTF; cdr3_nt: TGTGCCAGCTCTCGGTCGGTGATCTATGGCTACACCTTC
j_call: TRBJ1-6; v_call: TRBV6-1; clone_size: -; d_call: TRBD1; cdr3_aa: CASRPGQGLTPLHF; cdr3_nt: TGTGCCAGCAGACCGGGACAGGGCTTGACACCCCTCCACTTT
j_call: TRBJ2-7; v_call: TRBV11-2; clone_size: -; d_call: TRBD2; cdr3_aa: CASSLSSGRPYEQYF; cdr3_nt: TGTGCCAGCAGCTTATCCAGCGGGAGGCCCTACGAGCAGTACTTC
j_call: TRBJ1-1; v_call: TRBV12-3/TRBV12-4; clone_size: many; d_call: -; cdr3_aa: CASTGGDNNTEAFF; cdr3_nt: TGTGCCAGCACGGGGGGGGACAACAACACTGAAGCTTTCTTT
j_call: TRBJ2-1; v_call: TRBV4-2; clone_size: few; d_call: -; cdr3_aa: CASSQDWRDEQFF; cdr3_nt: TGTGCCAGCAGCCAAGATTGGAGAGATGAGCAGTTCTTC
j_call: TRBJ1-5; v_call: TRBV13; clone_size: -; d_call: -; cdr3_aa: CASSLGGRGINQPQHF; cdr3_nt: TGTGCCAGCAGCTTAGGGGGTCGGGGGATCAATCAGCCCCAGCATTTT
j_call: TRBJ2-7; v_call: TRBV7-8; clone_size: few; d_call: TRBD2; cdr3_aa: CASSLGTSGSWEQYF; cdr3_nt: TGTGCCAGCAGCTTAGGGACTAGCGGGAGTTGGGAGCAGTACTTC
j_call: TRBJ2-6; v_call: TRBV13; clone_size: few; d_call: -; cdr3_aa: CASSALGGSSGANVLTF; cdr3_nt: TGTGCCAGCAGCGCACTAGGCGGGTCGAGTGGGGCCAACGTCCTGACTTTC
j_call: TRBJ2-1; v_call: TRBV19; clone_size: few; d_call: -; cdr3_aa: CASSIPRGRALGNEQFF; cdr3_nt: TGTGCCAGTAGTATACCGAGGGGCAGGGCGTTGGGCAATGAGCAGTTCTTC
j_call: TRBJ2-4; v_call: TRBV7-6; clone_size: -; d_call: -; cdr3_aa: CASSPVLTTRLAKNIQYF; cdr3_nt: TGTGCCAGCAGCCCAGTGCTGACGACTAGGTTAGCCAAAAACATTCAGTACTTC
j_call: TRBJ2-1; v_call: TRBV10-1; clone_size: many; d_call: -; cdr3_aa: CASSEGIQDNEQFF; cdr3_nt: TGCGCCAGCAGTGAGGGAATACAGGACAATGAGCAGTTCTTC
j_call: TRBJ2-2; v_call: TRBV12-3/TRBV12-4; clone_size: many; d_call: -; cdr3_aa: CASSPQEKTGELFF; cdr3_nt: TGTGCCAGCAGCCCACAGGAAAAGACCGGGGAGCTGTTTTTT
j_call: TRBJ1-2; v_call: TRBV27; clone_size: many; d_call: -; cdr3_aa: CASSYRGAGNYGYTF; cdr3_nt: TGTGCCAGCAGTTATAGGGGGGCAGGGAACTATGGCTACACCTTC
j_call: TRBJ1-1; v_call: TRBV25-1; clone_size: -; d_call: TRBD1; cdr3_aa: CASSDPGARGTEALF; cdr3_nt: TGTGCCAGCAGTGACCCCGGGGCCAGGGGGACTGAAGCTCTCTTT
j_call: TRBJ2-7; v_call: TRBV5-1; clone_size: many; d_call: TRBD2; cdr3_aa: CASSLWLAGDEQYF; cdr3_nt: TGCGCCAGCAGCTTGTGGCTAGCGGGAGACGAGCAGTACTTC
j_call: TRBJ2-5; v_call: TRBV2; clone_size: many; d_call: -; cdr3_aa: CASIPQSRAGRNEAAQYF; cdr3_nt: TGTGCCAGCATCCCTCAGAGTCGGGCAGGGAGGAATGAGGCGGCCCAGTACTTC
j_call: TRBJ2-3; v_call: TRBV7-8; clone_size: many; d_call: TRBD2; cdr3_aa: CASSRLAEDTQYF; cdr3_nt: TGTGCCAGCAGCCGACTAGCGGAAGATACGCAGTATTTT
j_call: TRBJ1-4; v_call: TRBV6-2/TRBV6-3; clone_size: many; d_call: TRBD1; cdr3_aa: CASNLQGQNEKLFF; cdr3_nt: TGTGCCAGCAACTTACAGGGGCAGAATGAAAAACTGTTTTTT
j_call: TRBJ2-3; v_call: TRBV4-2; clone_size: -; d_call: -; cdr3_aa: CASSQESVRVDTQYF; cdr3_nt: TGTGCCAGCAGCCAAGAGAGCGTAAGAGTAGATACGCAGTATTTT
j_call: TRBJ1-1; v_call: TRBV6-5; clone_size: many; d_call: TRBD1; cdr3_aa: CASTLQGRNTEAFF; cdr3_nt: TGTGCCAGCACGTTACAGGGGCGGAACACTGAAGCTTTCTTT
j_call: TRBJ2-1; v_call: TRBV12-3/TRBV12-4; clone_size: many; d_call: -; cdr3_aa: CASSPDYNEQFF; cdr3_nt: TGTGCCAGCAGCCCCGACTATAATGAGCAGTTCTTC
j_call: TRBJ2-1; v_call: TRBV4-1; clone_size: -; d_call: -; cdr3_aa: CASSAQTSLSYNEQSF; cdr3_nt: TGCGCCAGCAGTGCACAAACTTCGCTGTCCTACAATGAGCAGTCCTTC
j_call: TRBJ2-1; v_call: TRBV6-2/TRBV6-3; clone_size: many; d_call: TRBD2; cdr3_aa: CASSRTAGLAGISYNEQFF; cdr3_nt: TGTGCCAGCAGTAGAACGGCGGGACTAGCGGGAATTTCCTACAATGAGCAGTTCTTC
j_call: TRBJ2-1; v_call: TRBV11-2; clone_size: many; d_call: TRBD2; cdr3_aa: CASSLERAGPSYNEQFF; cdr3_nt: TGTGCCAGCAGCTTAGAGAGAGCGGGGCCCTCCTACAATGAGCAGTTCTTC
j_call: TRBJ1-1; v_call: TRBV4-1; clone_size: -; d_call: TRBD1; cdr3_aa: CASSPHRGVDTEAFF; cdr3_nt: TGCGCCAGCAGCCCCCACAGGGGAGTCGACACTGAAGCTTTCTTT
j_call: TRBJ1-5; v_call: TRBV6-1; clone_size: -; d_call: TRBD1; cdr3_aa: CASSHRGGNQPQHF; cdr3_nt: TGTGCCAGCAGCCACAGGGGGGGCAATCAGCCCCAGCATTTT
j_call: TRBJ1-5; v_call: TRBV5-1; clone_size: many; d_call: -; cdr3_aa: CASSLGAANSNQPQHF; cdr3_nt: TGCGCCAGCAGCTTGGGTGCGGCGAATAGCAATCAGCCCCAGCATTTT
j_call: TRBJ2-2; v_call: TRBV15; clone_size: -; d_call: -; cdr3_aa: CATSSLLWNTGELFF; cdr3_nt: TGTGCCACCAGCAGTCTCCTTTGGAACACCGGGGAGCTGTTTTTT
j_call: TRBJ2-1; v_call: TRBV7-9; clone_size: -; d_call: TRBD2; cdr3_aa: CASSFVAGGDEQFF; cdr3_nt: TGTGCCAGCAGCTTCGTAGCGGGAGGGGATGAGCAGTTCTTC
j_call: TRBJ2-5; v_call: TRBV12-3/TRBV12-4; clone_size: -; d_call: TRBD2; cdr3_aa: CASSFRPGLAQETQYF; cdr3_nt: TGTGCCAGCAGTTTTAGGCCGGGACTAGCACAAGAGACCCAGTACTTC
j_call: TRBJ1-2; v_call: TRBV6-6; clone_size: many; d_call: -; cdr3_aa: CASSYSAPGKYGYTF; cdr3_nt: TGTGCCAGCAGTTACTCGGCCCCTGGAAAATATGGCTACACCTTC
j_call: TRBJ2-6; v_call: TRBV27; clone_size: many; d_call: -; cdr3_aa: CASRRAFPYSGANVLTF; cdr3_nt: TGTGCCAGCAGAAGGGCCTTCCCCTACTCTGGGGCCAACGTCCTGACTTTC
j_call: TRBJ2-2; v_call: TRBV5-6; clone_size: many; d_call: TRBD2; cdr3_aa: CASSPSGRGDTGELFF; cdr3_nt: TGTGCCAGCAGCCCTAGCGGGAGAGGGGACACCGGGGAGCTGTTTTTT
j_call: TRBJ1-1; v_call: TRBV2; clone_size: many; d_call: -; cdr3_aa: CASSWAGTRNTEAFF; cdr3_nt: TGTGCCAGCAGTTGGGCCGGGACAAGGAACACTGAAGCTTTCTTT
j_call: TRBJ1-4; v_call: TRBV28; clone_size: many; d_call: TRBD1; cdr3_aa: CASSKPGQGDEKLFF; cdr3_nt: TGTGCCAGCAGCAAACCGGGACAGGGGGATGAAAAACTGTTTTTT